These 18 T cell receptor beta chains came from one sample sequenced in a study of T cells after yellow fever vaccination. TCRdb reprocessed the 5' RACE reads via MiXCR and lists one record per CDR3 protein. The sample gives nearly 550,000 distinct CDR3 sequences, 15% to 20% of which show up once; roughly 13% is in the top ten. This sample comprised PBMCs, obtained 15 days after the yellow fever booster vaccination. These receptors were taken from a man aged 30 to 45 who received the YFV17D yellow fever vaccine.

CDR3 in DNA: TGTGCCAGCAGTTTTTCTCAGGGCTCTTTGAAAGCTTTCTTT. Translating gives CASSFSQGSLKAFF. The rearrangement uses TRBV12-3 or TRBV12-4 and TRBJ1-1; possibly TRBD1 for D (5 bases). The V end was cut by 3 bases, the J end by 9 bases, with 17 bases between. This CDR3 is 14 amino acids long.

The chain joins TRBV18 to TRBJ2-3, with a possible D match to TRBD2 (5 bases). Trimming stripped 0 bases from V and 5 bases from J, with 9 bases between. Per the germline V gene, CDR1 is KGHSH and CDR2 is LQKENI. The CDR3 spans 14 residues. The CDR3 bases are TGTGCCAGCTCACCACCCGCCGGAGGAGATACGCAGTATTTT. Its translation is CASSPPAGGDTQYF.

This clonotype turned up a few times. As DNA, the CDR3 is TGCGCCAGCAGCTTCCGGGACAACTCCTACAATGAGCAGTTCTTC. It codes for CASSFRDNSYNEQFF. V and J are TRBV5-1 and TRBJ2-1; D possibly corresponds to TRBD1 (6 bases). This CDR3 has 15 residues. V was cut by 2 bases and J by 0 bases, with 9 bases left in between. Germline V gives CDR1 SGHRS, CDR2 YFSETQ.

This clonotype is medium-sized within its sample. The V and J genes are TRBV6-5 and TRBJ1-6; D is perhaps TRBD1 (6 bases). The CDR3 is made up of 15 amino acids. Germline V CDR1 and CDR2: MNHEY, SVGAGI. V lost 6 bases to trimming and J lost 10 bases, with 19 bases between them. The CDR3 DNA is TGTGCCAGCAGCCTTGATTCCGGGACACAGTCACCCCTCCACTTT. Its translation is CASSLDSGTQSPLHF.

The CDR3 loop is CASSLGRTRKNTGELFF. CDR3 DNA sequence: TGTGCCAGCAGCTTAGGCCGGACTAGGAAGAACACCGGGGAGCTGTTTTTT. This chain joins TRBV11-2 and TRBJ2-2; 7 nucleotides align to TRBD2. CDR1 and CDR2 from the germline V gene are SGHAT and FQNNGV. This CDR3 is built from 17 residues. V was clipped by 1 base and J by 1 base; unmatched bases: 6.

This clonotype appeared a few times. This chain joins TRBV4-3 and TRBJ1-4; tentatively, D is TRBD1 (6 bases). Germline V lookup: CDR1 LGHNA, CDR2 YSLEER. V lost 0 bases and J lost 8, with 13 bases in between. This CDR3 contains 15 residues. CDR3 sequence: CASSQDKGRGEKLFF. The CDR3 bases are TGCGCCAGCAGCCAAGATAAGGGGAGGGGGGAAAAACTGTTTTTT.

In DNA, the CDR3 is TGTGCCGGAGAGGGAAGGAGTGGAGAGACCCAGTACTTC. The encoded protein is CAGEGRSGETQYF. This chain joins TRBV7-9 and TRBJ2-5; tentatively, D is TRBD2 (5 bases). Trimming left V 11 bases short and J 4 bases short, with 17 bases between. The CDR3 has 13 amino acids. Germline CDR1 SEHNR, CDR2 FQNEAQ (reference sequence). Full variable domain (missing parts from reference TRBV7-9 and TRBJ2-5): DTGVSQNPRHKITKRGQNVTFRCDPISEHNRLYWYRQTLGQGPEFLTYFQNEAQLEKSRLLSDRFSAERPKGSFSTLEIQRTEQGDSAMYLCAGEGRSGETQYFGPGTRLLVL.

This clonotype was seen more than once but under ten times. The chain carries TRBV4-2 and TRBJ2-3; 14 bases align to TRBD2. CDR1 LGHNA and CDR2 YNFKEQ come from the germline V gene. The CDR3 runs 17 residues. J gave up 5 bases and V 0 bases, and 4 bases lay outside the gene matches. DNA for the CDR3: TGTGCCAGCAGCCAAGAGACTAGCGGGAGGGTGAGAGATACGCAGTATTTT. Residues: CASSQETSGRVRDTQYF.

This chain connects TRBV12-3 or TRBV12-4 to TRBJ2-5; perhaps TRBD2 as D (6 bases). This CDR3 region has 14 residues. The V and J ends lost 6 bases and 4 bases respectively, with 15 bases between them. CDR3 sequence: CASSHPGGPETQYF. Written as DNA, the CDR3 is TGTGCCAGCAGCCACCCCGGGGGTCCAGAGACCCAGTACTTC.

CDR3 region: CASTYSSTQPQHF. The CDR3 DNA follows: TGTGCCAGCACCTATAGTTCCACTCAGCCCCAGCATTTT. The chain employs TRBV6-6 and TRBJ1-5; D call uncertain. CDR3 length: 13 amino acids. V dropped 7 bases and J dropped 6 bases, with 13 bases sitting between them. CDR1 MNHNY and CDR2 SVGAGI come from the germline V gene (reference sequence).

The J gene is TRBJ2-1, the V gene TRBV24-1; TRBD1 or TRBD2 may be the D gene (5 bases each). CDR3 length: 13 amino acids. Germline-derived CDR1 and CDR2 are KGHDR and SFDVKD. Trimming took off 9 bases at V and 1 base at J, with 9 bases between the two ends. CDR3 sequence: CATGGESYNEQFF. The CDR3 DNA sequence: TGTGCCACCGGGGGAGAGTCCTACAATGAGCAGTTCTTC.

The rearrangement joins TRBV5-1 to TRBJ1-1; D might be TRBD1 (5 bases). V gave up 0 bases and J gave up 7 bases, with 13 bases separating them. From germline, CDR1 is SGHRS and CDR2 YFSETQ. The CDR3 extends over 14 amino acids. In DNA, the CDR3 is TGCGCCAGCAGCTTGGAAGTCAGGGCGGGTGAAGCTTTCTTT. It yields the protein CASSLEVRAGEAFF.

The V call is TRBV10-2, the J call TRBJ2-3; D remains ambiguous. The CDR3 spans 15 residues. The germline CDR1 and CDR2 sequences are WSHSY and SAAADI. V dropped 2 bases and J dropped 4 bases, with 13 bases sitting between them. CDR3 sequence (DNA): TGCGCCAGCAGTGAGCTAGGGTCTCTTGCAGATACGCAGTATTTT. Its translation is CASSELGSLADTQYF.

This clonotype was seen more than once but under ten times. This chain connects TRBV29-1 to TRBJ2-5; TRBD1 or TRBD2 may be the D gene (5 bases each). Trimming shortened V by 0 bases and J by 0 bases, and 11 bases separated the two germline ends. Germline loops: CDR1 SQVTM, CDR2 ANQGSEA. The length of the CDR3 is 15 residues. In DNA, the CDR3 is TGCAGCGTTGAAGAGTCGGGGCAGGACCAAGAGACCCAGTACTTC. It specifies CSVEESGQDQETQYF.

This clonotype has just a few counts. The chain recombines TRBV30 with TRBJ2-7; no firm D call. The V end lost 2 bases, the J end lost 1 base, and 6 bases lay between the germline ends. Germline CDR1 GTSNPN, CDR2 SVGIG (reference sequence). This CDR3 comprises 12 residues. The CDR3 reads CAWSSKSYEQYF. CDR3 DNA sequence: TGTGCCTGGAGTTCCAAGTCCTACGAGCAGTACTTC. The entire variable domain, with the rest obtained from reference TRBV30 and TRBJ2-7, is as follows: SQTIHQWPATLVQPVGSPLSLECTVEGTSNPNLYWYRQAAGRGLQLLFYSVGIGQISSEVPQNLSASRPQDRQFILSSKKLLLSDSGFYLCAWSSKSYEQYFGPGTRLTVT.

The chain recombines TRBV20-1 with TRBJ1-3; D gene unclear. The CDR3 consists of 11 residues. Deletions cut 3 bases from V and 8 bases from J, with 8 bases between. Germline CDR1 reads DFQATT; CDR2 reads SNEGSKA (reference sequence). Written as DNA, the CDR3 is TGCAGTGCTAGTTTTGGGTACACCATATATTTT. Protein sequence: CSASFGYTIYF.

This chain links TRBV5-1 with TRBJ2-3; tentatively, D is TRBD1 or TRBD2 (6 bases each). The ends were cut back, 3 bases at V and 2 bases at J, with 10 bases in the middle. The CDR3 is 14 amino acids. Germline V gives CDR1 SGHRS, CDR2 YFSETQ. The DNA for the CDR3 is TGCGCCAGCAGCTGGGGGGACAACACAGATACGCAGTATTTT. It specifies CASSWGDNTDTQYF.

This chain joins TRBV20-1 and TRBJ1-2; possible D gene TRBD1, 6 bases. V shed 3 bases and J shed 5 bases, with 13 bases lying between them. This CDR3 comprises 13 residues. Per the germline V gene, CDR1 is DFQATT and CDR2 is SNEGSKA (reference sequence). The CDR3 loop is CSASTTGGYGYTF. The CDR3 DNA follows: TGCAGTGCTAGTACGACAGGAGGTTATGGCTACACCTTC.